The TCR beta chain described here comes from a study of T cells in Graves' hyperthyroidism and ophthalmopathy. Study-wide points: Stable hyperthyroidism and ophthalmopathy were separated using 13 V-J signatures. Most thyroid clonotypes that were expanded above 0.001 also turned up in blood.

RNA transcripts gave rise to amplified TCR beta CDR3 regions. The HTBI primer set was used in a first-round RT-PCR of the TCR CDR3. TCRdb re-called the multiplex PCR reads through MiXCR, storing one row per CDR3 protein. The data contain about 400,000 distinct CDR3 sequences, 25% of them singletons. Germline V CDR1 and CDR2: KGHSH, LQKENI. Losses at the gene ends were 6 bases for V and 13 bases for J; bases not matched to a gene: 8. CDR3 length equals 13 residues. When ophthalmopathy did not progress within 18 months, Graves' hyperthyroidism was considered stable. Points on this clonotype: Its antigen remains unknown.

Sequences were obtained from blood. V is TRBV18 and J is TRBJ2-1; 11 bases are a match to TRBD2. The clonotype originates from a middle-aged man with Graves' hyperthyroidism. DNA of the CDR3: TGTGCCAGCTCTGGGCTAGCGGGAGGTGCCCAGTTCTTC. Encoded protein: CASSGLAGGAQFF.